These 27 T cell receptor beta chains originate from one sample sequenced in a study of PD-L1 blockade in urothelial cancer. Some clones are missing from TCRdb's copy, which holds only in-frame ones; the method was immunoSEQ multiplex PCR. The sample includes 70,000 to 85,000 clones, 80% to 90% of them seen just once. Source: PBMCs, taken around atezolizumab (anti-PD-L1) treatment. The receptor source for this set is an older man with urothelial cancer.

The genes are TRBV7-6 and TRBJ2-3; D might be TRBD1 (6 bases). The germline gives CDR1 SGHVS, CDR2 FNYEAQ. The V gene lost 1 base and the J gene lost 0 bases, with 11 bases spanning the gap. The CDR3 is made up of 16 amino acids. The CDR3: CASSLEAGASTDTQYF. CDR3 nucleotide sequence: TGTGCCAGCAGCTTAGAAGCAGGGGCGAGCACAGATACGCAGTATTTT.

The chain links TRBV6-5 to TRBJ2-3; perhaps TRBD2 as D (5 bases). The length of the CDR3 is 15 residues. V shed 4 bases and J shed 4 bases, with 15 bases lying between them. Germline CDR1 reads MNHEY; CDR2 reads SVGAGI. CDR3 nucleotide sequence: TGTGCCAGCAGTTCCTGGACCGAGGGATCAGATACGCAGTATTTT. The encoded protein is CASSSWTEGSDTQYF.

The gene calls are TRBV19 and TRBJ2-1; TRBD2 might be the D (7 bases). The germline V gene has CDR1 LNHDA and CDR2 SQIVND (reference sequence). Trimming removed 7 bases from V and 5 bases from J, with 27 bases in between. The CDR3 length is 18 residues. The CDR3 spells CASTSAGGRAQLNNEQFF. The CDR3 DNA is TGTGCCAGTACCTCCGCCGGGGGGCGGGCTCAACTGAACAATGAGCAGTTCTTC.

The table lists this clone with a count of one. The chain has TRBV30 and TRBJ2-3; unclear D gene. Deletions cut 5 bases from V and 5 bases from J, with 8 bases between. The CDR3 runs to 11 residues. CDR1 is GTSNPN, CDR2 SVGIG, per germline (reference sequence). The CDR3 reads CAWAPGDTQYF. The CDR3 DNA reads as TGTGCCTGGGCCCCCGGAGATACGCAGTATTTT.

The chain joins TRBV5-4 to TRBJ2-7; no clear D gene. Germline-derived CDR1 and CDR2 are SGHNT and YYREEE (reference sequence). The CDR3 length is 14 residues. Deletions cut 0 bases from V and 2 bases from J, with 9 bases between. The CDR3 DNA reads TGTGCCAGCAGCTTGGGATCCTCTACCTACGAGCAGTACTTC. It encodes CASSLGSSTYEQYF. Variable domain in full (rest from reference TRBV5-4 and TRBJ2-7): ETGVTQSPTHLIKTRGQQVTLRCSSQSGHNTVSWYQQALGQGPQFIFQYYREEENGRGNFPPRFSGLQFPNYSSELNVNALELDDSALYLCASSLGSSTYEQYFGPGTRLTVT.

V is TRBV28 and J is TRBJ1-5, with 9 bases that match TRBD1. The trim removed 6 bases at V and 7 bases at J, leaving 4 bases unmatched. CDR3 size: 13 residues. CDR1 and CDR2 from the germline V gene are MDHEN and SYDVKM. In DNA form, the CDR3 reads TGTGCCAGCAGGGGACAGGGTCCACAGCCCCAGCATTTT. Translation gives CASRGQGPQPQHF.

The V gene is TRBV7-2, the J gene TRBJ1-2; D not resolved. Germline values: CDR1 SGHTA, CDR2 FQGNSA. V gave up 5 bases and J gave up 8 bases, with 12 bases separating them. The CDR3 length is 12 residues. In nucleotides, the CDR3 is TGTGCCAGCAGCCCAGTCCGTAACGGCTACACCTTC. This gives the protein CASSPVRNGYTF.

Here the CDR3 reads CASREEISSYEQYF. The DNA of the CDR3 is TGCGCCAGCAGGGAGGAGATCAGCTCCTACGAGCAGTACTTC. The chain carries TRBV5-1 and TRBJ2-7, with D perhaps matching TRBD2 (5 bases). Per germline, CDR1 SGHRS and CDR2 YFSETQ. The CDR3 spans 14 residues. Trimming left V 5 bases short and J 0 bases short, with 12 bases between.

The chain is built from TRBV19 and TRBJ2-7, with 7 bases lining up with TRBD1. Germline V gene sequence: CDR1 LNHDA, CDR2 SQIVND (reference sequence). This CDR3 spans 12 amino acids. Trimming cost V 11 bases and J 0 bases; bases outside gene matches: 4. The CDR3 loop reads CAVGQPSYEQYF. CDR3 nucleotides: TGTGCCGTGGGACAGCCCTCCTACGAGCAGTACTTC.

This rearrangement joins TRBV5-4 to TRBJ2-5; tentative D call: TRBD2 (6 bases). Trimming removed 6 bases at V and 3 bases at J, with 15 bases between. The CDR3 totals 14 residues. Per germline, CDR1 SGHNT and CDR2 YYREEE (reference sequence). The CDR3 DNA reads TGTGCCAGCACCCTTGGCGGAGGGAAAGAGACCCAGTACTTC. Translating it yields CASTLGGGKETQYF.

The chain combines TRBV28 with TRBJ1-4, with 8 bases that match TRBD1. The trim removed 6 bases at V and 12 bases at J, leaving 3 bases unmatched. The germline gives CDR1 MDHEN, CDR2 SYDVKM. The CDR3 runs 11 residues. CDR3 DNA sequence: TGTGCCAGCAGAAAGGACAGGGAACTGTTTTTT. This gives the protein CASRKDRELFF.

V and J are TRBV19 and TRBJ1-1, with D possibly being TRBD1 (5 bases). Germline CDR1 reads LNHDA; CDR2 reads SQIVND (reference sequence). CDR3 length equals 11 residues. Trimming took off 5 bases at V and 12 bases at J, with 13 bases between the two ends. The CDR3 loop reads CASSSGAITFF. The CDR3 bases are TGTGCCAGTAGTTCTGGGGCTATCACTTTCTTT.

The chain employs TRBV12-5 and TRBJ1-5; possibly TRBD1 for D (5 bases). Germline values: CDR1 LGHNT, CDR2 FRNRAP. This CDR3 spans 17 amino acids. Trimming took off 2 bases at V and 3 bases at J, with 17 bases between the two ends. Here the CDR3 DNA reads TGTGCTAGTGGTTTGACCCCTCGGGGGTACAACAATCAGCCCCAGCATTTT. This sequence encodes CASGLTPRGYNNQPQHF.

The chain is built from TRBV5-4 and TRBJ2-2, with D maybe TRBD2 (5 bases). Germline CDR1 reads SGHNT; CDR2 reads YYREEE (reference sequence). Trimming took 4 bases from V and 2 from J, leaving 9 bases between them. The CDR3 totals 14 residues. The DNA for the CDR3 is TGTGCCAGCAGCGCAACTAGAAACACCGGGGAGCTGTTTTTT. Its protein product is CASSATRNTGELFF.

As concerns this clone: The limits of the CDR3 on the DNA are not certain, so only TCRdb's listed CDR3 is given. The V gene is TRBV5-1, the J gene TRBJ2-7; the table calls TRBD2, which could not be checked here. CDR1 and CDR2 from the germline V gene are SGHRS and YFSETQ. The CDR3 is made up of 18 amino acids, end residues included. The CDR3 loop is CASSLSLSSGREAYEQYF.

The rearrangement links TRBV28 to TRBJ1-3; D is ambiguous. There are 15 residues in the CDR3. Germline CDR1 and CDR2: MDHEN and SYDVKM. Trimming pared 5 bases from V and 0 bases from J, leaving 11 bases between. Here the CDR3 reads CASSPSVGSGNTIYF. The CDR3 DNA follows: TGTGCCAGCAGTCCATCTGTCGGCTCTGGAAACACCATATATTTT.

The chain couples TRBV15 to TRBJ1-1; 11 bases align to TRBD1. CDR1 and CDR2 (germline): LNHNV, YYDKDF (reference sequence). The CDR3 is 15 amino acids. V was pared by 1 base and J by 7 bases, with 5 bases of the junction left unmatched. The CDR3 bases are TGTGCCACCAGCAGAGGGGACAGGGGGTATAATGAAGCTTTCTTT. Its translation: CATSRGDRGYNEAFF.

This clone was counted a single time. The chain has TRBV7-3 and TRBJ2-1; 11 bases line up with TRBD2. With V trimmed by 2 bases and J by 4 bases, 1 base remained unmatched. Germline V lookup: CDR1 SGHTA, CDR2 FQGTGA. CDR3 length equals 15 residues. The CDR3 protein is CASSLASGGYNEQFF. For the CDR3, the DNA is TGTGCCAGCAGCTTAGCTAGCGGGGGGTACAATGAGCAGTTCTTC. The entire variable domain, with the rest obtained from reference TRBV7-3 and TRBJ2-1, is as follows: GAGVSQTPSNKVTEKGKYVELRCDPISGHTALYWYRQSLGQGPEFLIYFQGTGAADDSGLPNDRFFAVRPEGSVSTLKIQRTERGDSAVYLCASSLASGGYNEQFFGPGTRLTVL.

This clone was recorded only once. The chain links TRBV19 to TRBJ2-7; TRBD1 agrees at 9 bases. The V and J ends lost 4 bases and 4 bases, in that order; junction bases with no gene match: 11. The CDR3 has 16 residues. CDR1 and CDR2 (germline): LNHDA, SQIVND (reference sequence). Here the CDR3 DNA reads TGTGCCAGTAGTAGGGATACCGGGACAGGGATATACGAGCAGTACTTC. This translates into CASSRDTGTGIYEQYF.

This chain links TRBV7-8 with TRBJ2-1; 9 nucleotides agree with TRBD2. The CDR3 has 15 amino acids. Germline CDR1 is SGHVS and CDR2 is FQNEAQ. The V segment lost 3 bases and the J segment 6 bases; nucleotides outside the gene matches: 6. DNA for the CDR3: TGTGCCAGCAGCTTGTTGACTAGCGGCCCCAATGAGCAGTTCTTC. It translates to CASSLLTSGPNEQFF.

This chain connects TRBV5-1 to TRBJ1-3, with a possible D match to TRBD1 (6 bases). There are 15 residues in the CDR3. In germline, CDR1 is SGHRS, CDR2 YFSETQ. V was cut by 4 bases and J by 2 bases, with 13 bases left in between. The chain's CDR3 is CASSVGQPAGNTIYF. DNA for the CDR3: TGCGCCAGCAGCGTCGGACAGCCAGCTGGAAACACCATATATTTT.

The chain uses TRBV19 and TRBJ2-7, with 9 positions matching TRBD1. J was trimmed by 5 bases and V by 6 bases; bases with no gene match: 17. The CDR3 runs to 17 residues. CDR1 is LNHDA, CDR2 SQIVND, per germline (reference sequence). The CDR3 is CASSLTRDRVSPDEQYF. The CDR3 coding sequence is TGTGCCAGTAGCCTAACTCGGGACAGGGTTTCTCCGGACGAGCAGTACTTC.

Points on this clone: An end of the junction does not agree with germline; a read error may underlie this. The genes are TRBV6-5 and TRBJ2-1, with TRBD2 as a possible D gene (6 bases). CDR1 is MNHEY, CDR2 SVGAGI, per germline. The CDR3 length is 15 residues. For the CDR3, the DNA is TGTGCCAGCAGCGGTTATCGGGACTCCCACAATGAGCAGTTCTTC. Encoded protein: CASSGYRDSHNEQFF.

This clone occurred a few times. The chain has TRBV6-1 and TRBJ2-7; the match to TRBD1 covers 7 bases. The CDR3 contains 14 residues. After removal of 5 bases from V and 3 bases from J, the junction contained 7 bases not matched to a gene. The V gene's germline CDR1 is MNHNS and CDR2 SASEGT. The CDR3 loop is CASSRQGDIYEQYF. The CDR3 DNA reads as TGTGCCAGCAGTCGACAGGGAGATATCTACGAGCAGTACTTC.

The V call is TRBV2, the J call TRBJ1-3; possible D gene TRBD1, 5 bases. The CDR3 has 15 amino acids. Germline assignment: CDR1 SNHLY and CDR2 FYNNEI. V gave up 4 bases and J gave up 2 bases, with 12 bases separating them. CDR3 protein: CASSVSDSPGNTIYF. CDR3 DNA sequence: TGTGCCAGCAGTGTTAGTGACAGCCCTGGAAACACCATATATTTT. The full variable domain, its missing parts supplied by reference TRBV2 and TRBJ1-3, is EPEVTQTPSHQVTQMGQEVILRCVPISNHLYFYWYRQILGQKVEFLVSFYNNEISEKSEIFDDQFSVERPDGSNFTLKIRSTKLEDSAMYFCASSVSDSPGNTIYFGEGSWLTVV.

The chain joins TRBV13 to TRBJ2-3; the match to TRBD2 covers 7 bases. The V gene end was trimmed by 2 bases and the J gene end by 2 bases; junction bases not matched to a gene: 4. The CDR3 contains 15 residues. The germline V gene has CDR1 PRHDT and CDR2 FYEKMQ (reference sequence). The CDR3 DNA follows: TGTGCCAGCAGCTTACGGACTAGTTTCACAGATACGCAGTATTTT. Residues: CASSLRTSFTDTQYF.

This sequence joins TRBV2 and TRBJ1-5, with 8 bases that match TRBD1. Losses at the gene ends were 4 bases for V and 7 bases for J; bases not matched to a gene: 9. This CDR3 comprises 15 residues. Looked up from germline, CDR1 is SNHLY and CDR2 is FYNNEI. CDR3 amino acids: CASSGGSGGGQPQHF. The CDR3 DNA is TGTGCCAGCAGTGGGGGATCAGGGGGCGGCCAGCCCCAGCATTTT.